This TCR beta chain was sequenced for a study of blood T cell repertoires in COVID-19 (dated by TCRdb to 2018 to 2021). Regarding the complete study: Collaborator samples came from the United States, Italy and Spain and covered acute and convalescent phases of COVID-19. The prospective study material was composed of cDNA or gDNA derived from T cells, B-cell-depleted T cells, or PBMCs. Deeply sampled blood TCRbeta repertoires from subjects exposed to, actively infected with, or recovered from COVID-19 were included in the dataset. The repertoires were made available in a free public database intended to serve as a resource for research on the immune response to SARS-CoV-2. Samples were obtained from the ongoing ImmuneRACE study (first 160 participants) and from approximately 1,200 subjects provided by 6 global collaborators. Sample metadata almost always included a de-identified subject ID, COVID-19 status, age in years and sex. HLA class I and class II types, where available, came from metadata supplied by the sample provider rather than from assay-based typing. Study-level results and caveats: The amount of clinical and demographic metadata varied by source and participant and was provided uncurated.

At the junction V is shortened by 5 bases and J by 2 bases, with 18 bases in between. Taken from cysteine to phenylalanine, the CDR3 has 16 residues. The DNA shown is the 48-base CDR3, in frame from base 1. Based on the germline V gene (reference sequence), the CDR1 and CDR2 sequences are MNHNY and SVGAGI. This clone has only one observation. Which antigen it targets is not known. The input lacks base qualities; no much larger clone sits a single base away. TCRbeta CDR3 regions were amplified from genomic DNA using the immunoSEQ Assay, a bias-controlled multiplex PCR. The authors processed their data as follows. Nucleated cell counts per sample were estimated from amplification of reference gene primers within the assay. To quantify the absolute abundance of each unique TCRbeta CDR3 rearrangement, sequence reads were collapsed and filtered. For each sample, productive Simpson clonality was calculated as the square root of Simpson's diversity index over productive rearrangements. The table comes from immuneACCESS by way of TCRdb, which keeps in-frame sequences with V and J called. Part of the clones is missing from these tables; in studies checked, under half for an unresolved V gene and the rest for unknown reasons. V and J calls plus clone size are reproduced from that table; the DNA served to infer D and trimming. In all, the sample holds some 270,000 clones, and roughly nine tenths of those were seen once. Clones ranked in the top ten supply 2% to 2.5% of the sample.

Whole blood was collected in K2EDTA tubes by collaborating institutions according to the institutions' own protocols. For TCRbeta analysis, collaborator samples were shipped as frozen whole blood, as isolated PBMCs, or as DNA extracted from either sample type. The clonotype was recovered from a man aged 50 to 59 with acute or convalescent COVID-19. Sequenced sample: peripheral blood. The rearranged segments are TRBV6-6 and TRBJ1-1; too little of a D gene remains to name it. The DNA sequence is given as TGTGCCAGCAGTAGAGTTACGGCGGGGAGAAACACTGAAGCTTTCTTT. This codes for CASSRVTAGRNTEAFF.